The 23 T cell receptor beta chains listed next were all sequenced from one sample in a study of control samples from healthy donors and cancer patients (dated by TCRdb to 2020 to 2022). Libraries came from the immunoSEQ multiplex PCR assay. Sourced from immuneACCESS, this table was stored by TCRdb with only in-frame sequences that have V and J called. A share of the clones is absent; for the studies checked, an unresolved V gene accounts for under half, and the remainder has no known explanation. Here the sample has approximately 86,000 clones; under 90% occur a single time. The top ten constitute 2% to 2.5% of the sample. The material sequenced was blood. The receptors here all came from a woman aged 40 to 55 in good health.

The chain joins TRBV24-1 to TRBJ2-2, with TRBD1 identical over 10 bases. CDR1 and CDR2 (germline): KGHDR, SFDVKD. J was trimmed by 5 bases and V by 7 bases; bases with no gene match: 3. The CDR3 is 14 amino acids. This CDR3 is CATSGQGGTGELFF. Written as DNA, the CDR3 is TGTGCCACCAGCGGACAGGGGGGTACCGGGGAGCTGTTTTTT.

The chain recombines TRBV18 with TRBJ2-1; D uncertain. The CDR3 is 12 residues long. V lost 4 bases and J 8 bases, leaving 9 bases between the germline ends. Germline CDR1 and CDR2: KGHSH and LQKENI. CDR3 region: CASSLSGDEQFF. The CDR3 bases are TGTGCCAGCTCACTATCTGGGGATGAGCAGTTCTTC.

The genes are TRBV6-5 and TRBJ1-2; possibly TRBD1 for D (5 bases). The V end lost 0 bases, the J end lost 8 bases, and 10 bases lay between the germline ends. The CDR3 is 13 residues long. Germline V CDR1 and CDR2: MNHEY, SVGAGI. The CDR3 here is CASSYSRQLGYTF. In DNA form, the CDR3 reads TGTGCCAGCAGTTACTCCCGACAGCTGGGCTACACCTTC.

The chain joins TRBV5-1 to TRBJ1-4, with TRBD1 matching over 8 bases. Losses at the gene ends were 6 bases for V and 4 bases for J; bases not matched to a gene: 5. The CDR3 consists of 14 residues. Germline loops: CDR1 SGHRS, CDR2 YFSETQ. CDR3 residues: CASTGDRYNEKLFF. CDR3 nucleotide sequence: TGCGCCAGCACGGGGGACAGGTATAATGAAAAACTGTTTTTT.

The chain carries TRBV3-1 (or the pseudogene TRBV3-2) and TRBJ2-1, with 9 bases aligning to TRBD2. The germline V gene has CDR1 LGHDT and CDR2 YNNKEL (reference sequence). This CDR3 region has 16 residues. Trimming removed 4 bases from V and 1 base from J; junction bases left unmatched: 5. The DNA of the CDR3 is TGTGCCAGCAGCCCGGGACTAGCCGTATCCTACAATGAGCAGTTCTTC. Translating it yields CASSPGLAVSYNEQFF.

A single count supports this clone. The rearrangement joins TRBV6-2 or TRBV6-3 to TRBJ2-7, with D hard to call. The V gene's germline CDR1 is MNHEY and CDR2 SVGEGT. The CDR3 spans 11 residues. V was clipped by 6 bases and J by 6 bases, with 9 bases between them. Here the CDR3 reads CASSVGFEQYF. Here the CDR3 DNA reads TGTGCCAGCAGCGTTGGTTTCGAGCAGTACTTC.

The genes are TRBV11-3 and TRBJ2-5; possible D gene TRBD1, 6 bases. The V and J ends lost 6 bases and 2 bases respectively, with 13 bases between them. The germline V gene has CDR1 SGHNT and CDR2 YENEEA. This CDR3 contains 14 residues. CDR3 protein: CASSLRDTQETQYF. Written as DNA, the CDR3 is TGTGCCAGCAGTTTAAGGGACACGCAAGAGACCCAGTACTTC.

V gene TRBV7-3 combines with J gene TRBJ1-1; D is undetermined. The V gene lost 5 bases and the J gene lost 3 bases, with 10 bases spanning the gap. This CDR3 contains 13 residues. Germline V gene sequence: CDR1 SGHTA, CDR2 FQGTGA. The CDR3 bases are TGTGCCAGCAGCCCAGACACCTACACTGAAGCTTTCTTT. Translating it yields CASSPDTYTEAFF. Drawing the rest from reference TRBV7-3 and TRBJ1-1, the complete variable domain is GAGVSQTPSNKVTEKGKYVELRCDPISGHTALYWYRQSLGQGPEFLIYFQGTGAADDSGLPNDRFFAVRPEGSVSTLKIQRTERGDSAVYLCASSPDTYTEAFFGQGTRLTVV.

This chain joins TRBV6-5 and TRBJ1-5; 10 bases map to TRBD1. Germline-derived CDR1 and CDR2 are MNHEY and SVGAGI. After removal of 7 bases from V and 6 bases from J, the junction contained 6 bases not matched to a gene. The CDR3 runs to 14 residues. CDR3 nucleotide sequence: TGTGCCAGCATGCCCGGACAGGGGGGTCAGCCCCAGCATTTT. This encodes CASMPGQGGQPQHF.

The V and J genes are TRBV12-3 or TRBV12-4 and TRBJ2-1; D perhaps matches TRBD2 (5 bases). V lost 6 bases and J lost 11, with 11 bases in between. CDR3 length: 11 residues. CDR3 sequence reads: CASSLLEKQFF. The CDR3 DNA is TGTGCCAGCAGCCTACTAGAAAAGCAGTTCTTC.

The genes are TRBV6-2 or TRBV6-3 and TRBJ2-3; 10 positions match TRBD2. Trimming at V came to 3 bases and at J to 4 bases, leaving 4 bases not matched to a gene. Per germline, CDR1 MNHEY and CDR2 SVGEGT. This CDR3 region has 15 residues. The CDR3 DNA reads TGTGCCAGCAGTTATGAGCGGGGGGGCCCAGATACGCAGTATTTT. It encodes CASSYERGGPDTQYF.

V gene TRBV6-5 combines with J gene TRBJ2-2, with unresolved D. V dropped 10 bases and J dropped 6 bases, with 12 bases sitting between them. The CDR3 is 12 amino acids. Per germline, CDR1 MNHEY and CDR2 SVGAGI. The DNA for the CDR3 is TGTGCCACCTACCTTAAGGCCGGGGAGCTGTTTTTT. Translation gives CATYLKAGELFF.

This sequence joins TRBV6-6 and TRBJ1-5; 9 bases align to TRBD1. The CDR3 has 15 amino acids. The V and J ends lost 6 bases and 2 bases, in that order; junction bases with no gene match: 5. CDR1 and CDR2 from the germline V gene are MNHNY and SVGAGI (reference sequence). CDR3 nucleotides: TGTGCCAGCAGCCCAAGGACAGGGGGCAATCAGCCCCAGCATTTT. The encoded protein is CASSPRTGGNQPQHF.

The chain combines TRBV24-1 with TRBJ2-1, with 8 positions matching TRBD2. Germline V gives CDR1 KGHDR, CDR2 SFDVKD. With 1 base clipped from V and 3 bases from J, the junction kept 4 bases outside the gene matches. The CDR3 is 16 residues long. CDR3: CATSDFSGGIYNEQFF. The CDR3 nucleotides are TGTGCCACCAGTGATTTCTCGGGAGGGATCTACAATGAGCAGTTCTTC.

This clone was counted between two and nine times. The chain couples TRBV7-8 to TRBJ2-2; possibly TRBD1 for D (6 bases). Trimming cost V 1 base and J 5 bases, with 14 bases left between them. CDR1 is SGHVS, CDR2 FQNEAQ, per germline. The CDR3 is 16 amino acids. CDR3 protein: CASSLVGRGLTGELFF. CDR3 DNA sequence: TGTGCCAGCAGCTTAGTAGGCAGGGGTTTGACCGGGGAGCTGTTTTTT.

The chain carries TRBV9 and TRBJ2-2; no reliable D call. The ends were cut back, 0 bases at V and 8 bases at J, with 11 bases in the middle. Germline lookup yields CDR1 SGDLS and CDR2 YYNGEE. The CDR3 runs to 14 residues. CDR3 in amino acids: CASSVGNARGELFF. Here the CDR3 DNA reads TGTGCCAGCAGCGTAGGGAATGCTAGGGGGGAGCTGTTTTTT.

The chain carries TRBV6-1 and TRBJ1-4; tentatively, D is TRBD1 (5 bases). V lost 0 bases and J 11 bases, leaving 16 bases between the germline ends. The CDR3 is 15 residues long. The V gene's germline CDR1 is MNHNS and CDR2 SASEGT. The CDR3 coding sequence is TGTGCCAGCAGTGAAGCGGCAGGGACGCGAGCTAAACTGTTTTTT. Its translation is CASSEAAGTRAKLFF.

The chain employs TRBV12-3 or TRBV12-4 and TRBJ1-2, with D possibly matching TRBD1 (5 bases). Trimming removed 5 bases at V and 8 bases at J, with 15 bases between. The CDR3 has 13 amino acids. This chain's CDR3 is CASSPLTWDGYTF. For the CDR3, the DNA is TGTGCCAGCAGTCCCCTGACCTGGGACGGCTACACCTTC.

The J gene is TRBJ2-5, the V gene TRBV12-5, with D perhaps given as TRBD1 or TRBD2 (6 bases each). The CDR3 is 14 residues long. Germline CDR1 and CDR2: LGHNT and FRNRAP. V dropped 1 base and J dropped 3 bases, with 9 bases sitting between them. This CDR3 reads CASGLGGTKETQYF. The CDR3 region has the DNA TGTGCTAGTGGTTTGGGCGGGACAAAAGAGACCCAGTACTTC. The full variable domain, in which reference TRBV12-5 and TRBJ2-5 provide the parts outside the CDR3, is DARVTQTPRHKVTEMGQEVTMRCQPILGHNTVFWYRQTMMQGLELLAYFRNRAPLDDSGMPKDRFSAEMPDATLATLKIQPSEPRDSAVYFCASGLGGTKETQYFGPGTRLLVL.

The chain recombines TRBV5-1 with TRBJ1-1; TRBD1 is a possible D gene (6 bases). Trimming took 0 bases from V and 2 from J, leaving 8 bases between them. The germline gives CDR1 SGHRS, CDR2 YFSETQ. CDR3 length: 14 amino acids. This CDR3 reads CASSLATGNTEAFF. CDR3 coding DNA: TGCGCCAGCAGCTTGGCGACAGGAAACACTGAAGCTTTCTTT.

The chain joins TRBV9 to TRBJ2-3, with a weak D call TRBD2 (5 bases). Germline V CDR1 and CDR2: SGDLS, YYNGEE. CDR3 length: 19 amino acids. Trimming removed 3 bases at V and 6 bases at J, with 29 bases between. CDR3 sequence (DNA): TGTGCCAGCAGCGCACCCCCTCACGCTAGCTCCCTCATTGGCGATACGCAGTATTTT. It is translated as CASSAPPHASSLIGDTQYF. Full variable domain (outside the CDR3, taken from reference TRBV9 and TRBJ2-3): DSGVTQTPKHLITATGQRVTLRCSPRSGDLSVYWYQQSLDQGLQFLIQYYNGEERAKGNILERFSAQQFPDLHSELNLSSLELGDSALYFCASSAPPHASSLIGDTQYFGPGTRLTVL.

J is TRBJ1-4 and V is TRBV4-3, with D unresolved. The CDR3 runs to 15 residues. CDR1 is LGHNA, CDR2 YSLEER, per germline. Trimming shortened V by 0 bases and J by 11 bases, and 16 bases separated the two germline ends. The CDR3, as DNA: TGCGCCAGCAGCCAAGAGCTTCTCCGGGCTGGGAAACTGTTTTTT. Translated: CASSQELLRAGKLFF.

V gene TRBV19 combines with J gene TRBJ1-2; possibly TRBD1 for D (6 bases). In germline, CDR1 is LNHDA, CDR2 SQIVND (reference sequence). CDR3 length: 16 residues. The germline V and J ends were trimmed by 4 bases and 4 bases, with 19 bases remaining between them. CDR3 protein: CASSKLDRMLRYGYTF. CDR3 nucleotide sequence: TGTGCCAGTAGTAAATTAGACAGGATGCTTCGCTATGGCTACACCTTC.